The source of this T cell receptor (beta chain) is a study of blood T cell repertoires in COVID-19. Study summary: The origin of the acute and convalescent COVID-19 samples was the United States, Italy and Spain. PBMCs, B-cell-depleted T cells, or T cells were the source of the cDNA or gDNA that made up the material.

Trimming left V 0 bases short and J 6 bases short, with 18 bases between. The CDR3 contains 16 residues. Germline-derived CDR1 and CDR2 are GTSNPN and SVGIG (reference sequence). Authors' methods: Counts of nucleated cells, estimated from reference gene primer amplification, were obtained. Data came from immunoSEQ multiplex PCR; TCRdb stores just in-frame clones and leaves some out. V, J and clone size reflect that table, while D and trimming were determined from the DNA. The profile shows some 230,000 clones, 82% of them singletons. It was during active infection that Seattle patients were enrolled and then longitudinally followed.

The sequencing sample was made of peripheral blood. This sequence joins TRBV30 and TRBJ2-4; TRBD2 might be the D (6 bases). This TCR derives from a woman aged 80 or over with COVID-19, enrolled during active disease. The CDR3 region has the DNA TGTGCCTGGAGTGTAAGGAGGGCCGGGCAGCTAAACATTCAGTACTTC. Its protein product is CAWSVRRAGQLNIQYF.